The clone carrying this TCR beta chain has a count of ten or more. V gave up 0 bases and J gave up 1 base, with 16 bases separating them. The germline CDR1 and CDR2 sequences are LGHDT and YNNKEL (reference sequence). The length of the CDR3 is 18 residues. The source of the sample is a study of T cells in Graves' hyperthyroidism and ophthalmopathy. Regions amplified from RNA transcripts were the TCR beta CDR3 regions. RT-PCR in the first round (using the HTBI primer set) targeted the TCR CDR3. TCRdb reprocessed the multiplex PCR reads via MiXCR and lists one record per CDR3 protein. The top ten hold almost 8% of the sample, which has around 300,000 distinct CDR3 sequences, roughly 14% seen once.

The chain employs TRBV3-1 and TRBJ2-1; TRBD1 might be the D (5 bases). This clonotype was sampled from a woman aged 30 to 39 with Graves' hyperthyroidism that later progressed to Graves' ophthalmopathy. Sequenced input: blood. DNA of the CDR3: TGTGCCAGCAGCCAAGATCCATTAGGGGTGGGTTCCTACAATGAGCAGTTCTTC. Translating gives CASSQDPLGVGSYNEQFF.